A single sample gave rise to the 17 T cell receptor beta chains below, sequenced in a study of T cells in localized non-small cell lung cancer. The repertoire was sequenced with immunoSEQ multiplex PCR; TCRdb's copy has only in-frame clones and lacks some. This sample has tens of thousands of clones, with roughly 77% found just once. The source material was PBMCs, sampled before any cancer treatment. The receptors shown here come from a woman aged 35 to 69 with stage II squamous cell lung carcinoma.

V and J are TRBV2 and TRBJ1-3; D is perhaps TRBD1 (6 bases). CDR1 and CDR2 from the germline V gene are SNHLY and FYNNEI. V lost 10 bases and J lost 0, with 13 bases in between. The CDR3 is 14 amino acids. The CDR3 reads CATTTGLSGNTIYF. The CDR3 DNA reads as TGTGCCACAACAACAGGGCTCTCTGGAAACACCATATATTTT.

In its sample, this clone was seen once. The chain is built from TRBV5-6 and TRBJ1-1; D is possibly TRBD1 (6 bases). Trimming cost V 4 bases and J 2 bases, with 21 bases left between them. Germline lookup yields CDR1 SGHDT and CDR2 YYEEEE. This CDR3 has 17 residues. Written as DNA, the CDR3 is TGTGCCAGCAGCGCGCTGGGGGCGTTGGGCTATAACACTGAAGCTTTCTTT. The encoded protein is CASSALGALGYNTEAFF.

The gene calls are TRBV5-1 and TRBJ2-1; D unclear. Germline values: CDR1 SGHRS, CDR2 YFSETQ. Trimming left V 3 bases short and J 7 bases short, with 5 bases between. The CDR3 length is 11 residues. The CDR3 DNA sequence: TGCGCCAGCAGCTCGTCGAATGAGCAGTTCTTC. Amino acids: CASSSSNEQFF.

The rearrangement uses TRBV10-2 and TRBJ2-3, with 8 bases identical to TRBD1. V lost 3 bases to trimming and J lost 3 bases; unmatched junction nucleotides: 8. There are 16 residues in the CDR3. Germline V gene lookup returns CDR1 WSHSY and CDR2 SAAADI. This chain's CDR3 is CASSEPGGIRTDTQYF. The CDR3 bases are TGCGCCAGCAGTGAACCAGGGGGCATTAGGACAGATACGCAGTATTTT.

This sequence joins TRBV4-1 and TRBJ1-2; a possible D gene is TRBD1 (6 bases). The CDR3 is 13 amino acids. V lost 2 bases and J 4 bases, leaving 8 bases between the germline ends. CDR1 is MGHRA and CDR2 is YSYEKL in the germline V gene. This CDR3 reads CASSQSDSYGYTF. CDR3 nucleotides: TGCGCCAGCAGCCAATCGGACAGCTATGGCTACACCTTC.

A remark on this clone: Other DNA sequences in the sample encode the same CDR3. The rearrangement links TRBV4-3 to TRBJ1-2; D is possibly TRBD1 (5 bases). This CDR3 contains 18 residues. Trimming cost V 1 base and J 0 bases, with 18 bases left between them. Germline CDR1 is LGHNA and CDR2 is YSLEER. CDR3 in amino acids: CASSQGEAGRGANYGYTF. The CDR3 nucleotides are TGCGCCAGCAGCCAAGGGGAGGCAGGGAGGGGAGCTAACTATGGCTACACCTTC.

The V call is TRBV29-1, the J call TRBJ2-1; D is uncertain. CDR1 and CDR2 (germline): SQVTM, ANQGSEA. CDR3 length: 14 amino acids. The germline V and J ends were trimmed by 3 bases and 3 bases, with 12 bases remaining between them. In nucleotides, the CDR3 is TGCAGCGTTGATGACGGATACTTCTACAATGAGCAGTTCTTC. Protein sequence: CSVDDGYFYNEQFF.

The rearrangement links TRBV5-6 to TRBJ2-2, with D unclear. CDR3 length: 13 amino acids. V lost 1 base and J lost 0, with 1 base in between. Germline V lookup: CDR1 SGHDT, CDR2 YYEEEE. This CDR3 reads CASSLTNTGELFF. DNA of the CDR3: TGTGCCAGCAGCTTGACGAACACCGGGGAGCTGTTTTTT.

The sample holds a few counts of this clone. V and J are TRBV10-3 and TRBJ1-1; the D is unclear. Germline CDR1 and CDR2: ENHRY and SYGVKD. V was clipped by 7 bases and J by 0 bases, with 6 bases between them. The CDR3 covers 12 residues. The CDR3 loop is CAIIGVNTEAFF. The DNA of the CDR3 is TGTGCCATCATCGGGGTGAACACTGAAGCTTTCTTT.

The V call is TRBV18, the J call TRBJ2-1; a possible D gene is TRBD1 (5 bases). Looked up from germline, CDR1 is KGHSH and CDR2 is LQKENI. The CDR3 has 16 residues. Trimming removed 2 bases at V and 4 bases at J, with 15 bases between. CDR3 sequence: CASSPVREGFYNEQFF. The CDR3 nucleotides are TGTGCCAGCTCACCAGTCAGGGAAGGGTTTTACAATGAGCAGTTCTTC.

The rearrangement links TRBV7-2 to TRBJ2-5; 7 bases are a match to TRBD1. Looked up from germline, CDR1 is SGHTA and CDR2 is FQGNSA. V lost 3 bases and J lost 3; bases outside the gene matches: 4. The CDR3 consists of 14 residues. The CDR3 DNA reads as TGTGCCAGCAGCTTCCAACAGGGGAAAGAGACCCAGTACTTC. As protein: CASSFQQGKETQYF.

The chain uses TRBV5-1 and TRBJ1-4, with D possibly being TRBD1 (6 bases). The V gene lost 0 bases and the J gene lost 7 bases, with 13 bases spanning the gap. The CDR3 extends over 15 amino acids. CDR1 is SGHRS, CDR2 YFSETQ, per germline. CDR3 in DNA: TGCGCCAGCAGCTTGGGGAGGACAGAGATTGAAAAACTGTTTTTT. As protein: CASSLGRTEIEKLFF.

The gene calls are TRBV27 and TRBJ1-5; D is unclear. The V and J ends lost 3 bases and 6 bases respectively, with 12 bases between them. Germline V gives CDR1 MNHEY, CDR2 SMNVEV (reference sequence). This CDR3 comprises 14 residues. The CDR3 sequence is CASSFMSGAQPQHF. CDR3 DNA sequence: TGTGCCAGCAGTTTTATGTCGGGAGCTCAGCCCCAGCATTTT.

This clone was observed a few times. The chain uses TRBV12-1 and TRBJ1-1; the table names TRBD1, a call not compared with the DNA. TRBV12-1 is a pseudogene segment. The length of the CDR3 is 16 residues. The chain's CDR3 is CASSSTRTGENTEAFF. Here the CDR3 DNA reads TGTGCCAGCAGCTCCACGAGGACAGGCGAGAACACTGAAGCTTTCTTT.

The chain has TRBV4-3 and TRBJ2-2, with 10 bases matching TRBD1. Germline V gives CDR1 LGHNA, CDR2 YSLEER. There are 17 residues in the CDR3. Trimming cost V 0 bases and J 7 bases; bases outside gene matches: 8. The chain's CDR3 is CASSQDSPTGGYGELFF. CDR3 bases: TGCGCCAGCAGCCAAGACTCCCCGACAGGGGGCTACGGGGAGCTGTTTTTT.

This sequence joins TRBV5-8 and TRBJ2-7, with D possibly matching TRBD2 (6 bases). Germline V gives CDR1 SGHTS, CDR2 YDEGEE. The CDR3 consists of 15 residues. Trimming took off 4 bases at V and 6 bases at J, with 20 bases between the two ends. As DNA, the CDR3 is TGTGCCAGCAGCCCCCTCCCTGCCGGGGGAGGCGAGCAGTACGTC. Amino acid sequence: CASSPLPAGGGEQYV.

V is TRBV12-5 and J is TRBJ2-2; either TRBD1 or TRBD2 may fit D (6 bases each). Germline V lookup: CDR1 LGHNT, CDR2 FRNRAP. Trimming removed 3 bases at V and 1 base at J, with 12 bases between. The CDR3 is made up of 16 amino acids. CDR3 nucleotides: TGTGCTAGTGGTTTAGGGGGAGGCGAGAACACCGGGGAGCTGTTTTTT. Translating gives CASGLGGGENTGELFF. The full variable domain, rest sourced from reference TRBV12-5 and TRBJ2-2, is DARVTQTPRHKVTEMGQEVTMRCQPILGHNTVFWYRQTMMQGLELLAYFRNRAPLDDSGMPKDRFSAEMPDATLATLKIQPSEPRDSAVYFCASGLGGGENTGELFFGEGSRLTVL.